The sequence of this T cell receptor (beta chain) was determined in a study of OX40 agonist ivuxolimab in advanced cancers. In terms of the full investigation: Ivuxolimab was an agonistic, fully human IgG2 monoclonal antibody directed against OX40 (CD134), a costimulatory receptor. Patients were allowed to have had prior anti-PD-1, anti-PD-L1 or anti-CTLA-4 therapy, and approximately 40% of the dose-escalation patients had been treated with checkpoint inhibitors. Intravenous ivuxolimab was administered to patients every 2 weeks at six dose levels: 0.01, 0.1, 0.3, 1.5, 3 and 10 mg/kg. The dose-escalation cohort was roughly 87% male with a mean age of approximately 60 years, ranging from roughly 20 to 80. Three dose-escalation patients achieved partial responses, one with hepatocellular carcinoma and two with cutaneous melanoma. Among the approximately 50 dose-escalation patients, about 19 had hepatocellular carcinoma, roughly 15 melanoma, 9 renal cell carcinoma and 9 head and neck cancer. The paper reports the monotherapy dose-escalation portion (N of about 52 patients) of the phase I ivuxolimab trial. The purpose of peripheral TCRbeta sequencing was to test whether ivuxolimab changed TCR sequence diversity and led to clonal T-cell expansion.

The trial excluded patients who had a history of autoimmune disease or who were on systemic immunosuppression. In every dose cohort, peripheral blood was drawn for TCR sequencing at baseline, cycle 4 day 1, and cycle 7 day 1. Samples came from an open-label, multicenter, first-in-human phase I dose-escalation trial of ivuxolimab. The trial enrolled adults with locally advanced or metastatic head and neck squamous cell, hepatocellular, melanoma or renal cell carcinoma. Before TCR sequencing, CD4+ T cells and CD8+ T cells from peripheral blood were sorted into separate populations. Broader findings and caveats from the paper: In partial responders in the 0.1-3.0 mg/kg groups, normalized peripheral clonal expansion was found to be among the lowest, especially among CD8+ T cells. Low levels of normalized T-cell clonal expansion were also seen in some patients who did not respond. On average, CD8+ T cells showed more expanded clones than CD4+ T cells after ivuxolimab. At doses from 0.1 to 3.0 mg/kg, clonal expansion was seen in both CD4+ and CD8+ blood T cells between baseline and week 6. Which antigens the clonally expanded peripheral T cells were specific for was not determined.

Genomic DNA was extracted from sorted cells for sequencing of the TCRbeta CDR3 region. The immunoSEQ Assay was used for sequencing of TCRbeta CDR3 regions. TCRdb limited this immuneACCESS table to in-frame rearrangements with V and J called. A share of clones is missing; checked studies link under half to unresolved V genes, and the rest is unexplained. The sample profile shows 85,000 to 100,000 clones; over 75% of them were found once. The ten largest account for less than 0.4% of the sample. Points on this clone: It has no known antigen specificity. No quality values exist for individual bases; no much larger clone is one base distant.

Reading from cysteine to phenylalanine, the CDR3 counts 14 amino acids. Here the CDR3 DNA is all that survives: 42 bases in frame from base 1. Trimming at the junction amounts to 2 bases on V and 1 base on J, and the germline ends lie 6 bases apart. CDR1 MNHEY and CDR2 SVGAGI are derived from the germline V gene. Recombination connected TRBV6-5 to TRBJ1-5; no D gene can be assigned with confidence. This TCR was recovered from an adult with an advanced solid tumor such as melanoma, head and neck, liver or kidney cancer. Specimen: CD4+ or CD8+ T cells sorted from blood, collected in a trial of the OX40 agonist ivuxolimab. For the CDR3, the sequence is CASSYGQSNQPQHF. DNA sequence: TGTGCCAGCAGTTACGGTCAAAGCAATCAGCCCCAGCATTTT.